The 7 T cell receptor beta chains presented below share a single source sample, sequenced in a study of T cells in Graves' hyperthyroidism and ophthalmopathy. Amplified TCR beta CDR3 regions derived from RNA transcripts. The TCR CDR3 first-round RT-PCR relied on the HTBI primer set. TCRdb re-analysed the multiplex PCR reads in MiXCR, keeping a single row per CDR3 protein. This sample has a few hundred thousand distinct CDR3 sequences, with 15% found just once. The source material was blood. These receptors were collected from a woman aged 25-40 years with Graves' hyperthyroidism.

In this sample, this clonotype turned up many times. This chain joins TRBV6-1 and TRBJ2-7, with 8 bases matching TRBD1. Germline CDR1 and CDR2: MNHNS and SASEGT. This CDR3 region has 17 residues. V shed 5 bases, J shed 2 bases, and the junction held 14 bases outside the gene matches. The CDR3 coding sequence is TGTGCCAGCAGTTTTGCCCTCGGGACAGGTATACCCTACGAGCAGTACTTC. As protein: CASSFALGTGIPYEQYF.

This clonotype was counted only a few times. The J gene is TRBJ2-5, the V gene TRBV20-1; 13 nucleotides agree with TRBD2. Trimming cost V 6 bases and J 13 bases; bases outside gene matches: 11. The germline gives CDR1 DFQATT, CDR2 SNEGSKA (reference sequence). The CDR3 loop spans 13 amino acids. CDR3 nucleotide sequence: TGCAGTGCGGAACAGGGACTAGCGGGGAGTCGGTACTTC. This encodes CSAEQGLAGSRYF.

This clonotype was found many times. This rearrangement joins TRBV28 to TRBJ1-2, with TRBD1 identical over 7 bases. Germline values: CDR1 MDHEN, CDR2 SYDVKM. The CDR3 has 16 amino acids. With 6 bases clipped from V and 5 bases from J, the junction kept 15 bases outside the gene matches. The CDR3 coding sequence is TGTGCCAGCAGGGACCGGGACAGCATATATGGGTATGGCTACACCTTC. Translated, it gives CASRDRDSIYGYGYTF.

The chain is built from TRBV5-1 and TRBJ2-1, with D perhaps TRBD2 (6 bases). The CDR3 runs to 16 residues. V was pared by 4 bases and J by 0 bases, with 14 bases between. The germline V gene encodes CDR1 SGHRS and CDR2 YFSETQ. CDR3 in DNA: TGCGCCAGCAGCCCCAACCCGACTAGCTCCTACAATGAGCAGTTCTTC. It encodes CASSPNPTSSYNEQFF.

The genes are TRBV5-1 and TRBJ2-2; D is perhaps TRBD1 (6 bases). The CDR3 has 16 amino acids. Trimming took 1 base from V and 1 from J, leaving 11 bases between them. The germline V gene has CDR1 SGHRS and CDR2 YFSETQ. Written as DNA, the CDR3 is TGCGCCAGCAGCTTGTCAGGCAGGGGGAACACCGGGGAGCTGTTTTTT. This sequence encodes CASSLSGRGNTGELFF.

This clonotype was counted many times. This rearrangement joins TRBV30 to TRBJ1-1, with TRBD1 matching 9 bases. The CDR3 has 14 amino acids. The V gene end was trimmed by 1 base and the J gene end by 5 bases; junction bases not matched to a gene: 5. Germline-derived CDR1 and CDR2 are GTSNPN and SVGIG (reference sequence). CDR3 coding DNA: TGTGCCTGGAGTGAGGGACAGGGTCGGACTGAAGCTTTCTTT. It translates to CAWSEGQGRTEAFF.

This clonotype was counted only a few times. CDR3 amino acids: CASSFRGVAYEQYF. In DNA form, the CDR3 reads TGTGCCAGCAGTTTTCGGGGAGTCGCTTACGAGCAGTACTTC. This chain links TRBV12-3 or TRBV12-4 with TRBJ2-7, with D perhaps matching TRBD2 (5 bases). This CDR3 has 14 residues. Trimming removed 3 bases from V and 4 bases from J, with 13 bases in between.